The rows below give T cell receptor beta chains drawn from one sample of a study of T cell changes during pregnancy in multiple sclerosis. Clones were read by immunoSEQ multiplex PCR, and TCRdb kept only the in-frame ones, dropping some. The data hold 45,000 to 55,000 clones, with roughly 85% observed a single time. Source: CD4+ T cells from peripheral blood mononuclear cells, taken in the second trimester of pregnancy. The receptors were sampled from a female donor with multiple sclerosis, enrolled in a pregnancy study. CDR3s include the opening cysteine and the closing phenylalanine or tryptophan. A D gene is named only where the DNA matches it firmly. Size tells how often a clone was seen (once, few, many) or the class of an expanded clone, and some rows leave it out.

clone_size: .
j_call: TRBJ2-7
d_call: .
v_call: TRBV11-2
cdr3_aa: CASSLVEGVGEQYF
cdr3_nt: TGTGCCAGCAGCTTAGTTGAAGGGGTCGGCGAGCAGTACTTC

clone_size: .
j_call: TRBJ2-7
d_call: .
v_call: TRBV4-2
cdr3_aa: CASSQDGWSDRGGNEQYF
cdr3_nt: TGTGCCAGCAGCCAAGATGGTTGGTCTGACAGGGGAGGGAACGAGCAGTACTTC

clone_size: once
j_call: TRBJ1-2
d_call: .
v_call: TRBV6-1
cdr3_aa: CASPTDPFYGYTF
cdr3_nt: TGTGCCAGCCCGACAGATCCTTTTTATGGCTACACCTTC

clone_size: .
j_call: TRBJ2-2
d_call: .
v_call: TRBV4-1
cdr3_aa: CASSQLRQTNTGELFF
cdr3_nt: TGCGCCAGCAGCCAGCTGAGACAGACGAACACCGGGGAGCTGTTTTTT

clone_size: .
j_call: TRBJ2-5
d_call: .
v_call: TRBV4-1
cdr3_aa: CASSQVVPQNRYQETQYF
cdr3_nt: TGCGCCAGCAGCCAAGTTGTCCCTCAAAACAGGTACCAAGAGACCCAGTACTTC

clone_size: .
j_call: TRBJ2-3
d_call: TRBD2
v_call: TRBV2
cdr3_aa: CASRVGLGRADTQYF
cdr3_nt: TGTGCCAGCAGGGTGGGACTAGGTCGGGCAGATACGCAGTATTTT

clone_size: .
j_call: TRBJ2-1
d_call: TRBD2
v_call: TRBV7-9
cdr3_aa: CASSPGLAAYNEQFF
cdr3_nt: TGTGCCAGCAGCCCTGGACTAGCGGCCTACAATGAGCAGTTCTTC

clone_size: .
j_call: TRBJ2-5
d_call: TRBD2
v_call: TRBV30
cdr3_aa: CAWSVGEGWQETQYF
cdr3_nt: TGTGCCTGGAGTGTAGGGGAGGGCTGGCAAGAGACCCAGTACTTC

clone_size: .
j_call: TRBJ2-7
d_call: TRBD2
v_call: TRBV28
cdr3_aa: CASSFGAAWGSGTDYEQYF
cdr3_nt: TGTGCCAGCAGTTTTGGGGCCGCGTGGGGTAGCGGGACTGATTACGAGCAGTACTTC

clone_size: .
j_call: TRBJ2-7
d_call: .
v_call: TRBV20-1
cdr3_aa: CSAPAGREQYF
cdr3_nt: TGCAGTGCTCCGGCGGGTCGCGAGCAGTACTTC

clone_size: .
j_call: TRBJ2-7
d_call: .
v_call: TRBV19
cdr3_aa: CASSIDGQNSSYEQYF
cdr3_nt: TGTGCCAGTAGTATAGATGGACAGAATAGCTCCTACGAGCAGTACTTC

clone_size: .
j_call: TRBJ2-7
d_call: .
v_call: TRBV28
cdr3_aa: CASTLGTGSYEQYF
cdr3_nt: TGTGCCAGCACCCTGGGGACTGGCTCCTACGAGCAGTACTTC

clone_size: .
j_call: TRBJ2-1
d_call: TRBD1
v_call: TRBV29-1
cdr3_aa: CSVGGGRFGEQFF
cdr3_nt: TGCAGCGTTGGAGGGGGCCGATTCGGTGAGCAGTTCTTC

clone_size: .
j_call: TRBJ2-5
d_call: .
v_call: TRBV18
cdr3_aa: CASSPGRNYQETQYF
cdr3_nt: TGTGCCAGCTCACCAGGCAGGAACTACCAAGAGACCCAGTACTTC

clone_size: .
j_call: TRBJ2-1
d_call: TRBD1
v_call: TRBV2
cdr3_aa: CASTGQSGNEQFF
cdr3_nt: TGTGCCAGCACGGGACAGTCCGGCAATGAGCAGTTCTTC

clone_size: .
j_call: TRBJ2-2
d_call: TRBD2
v_call: TRBV5-1
cdr3_aa: CASSWGLVPDTGELFF
cdr3_nt: TGCGCCAGCAGCTGGGGACTAGTCCCTGACACCGGGGAGCTGTTTTTT

clone_size: few
j_call: TRBJ1-4
d_call: TRBD1
v_call: TRBV4-3
cdr3_aa: CASSQGGQALREKLFF
cdr3_nt: TGCGCCAGCAGCCAAGGCGGACAGGCCCTTAGGGAAAAACTGTTTTTT

clone_size: .
j_call: TRBJ2-7
d_call: TRBD1
v_call: TRBV29-1
cdr3_aa: CSVTGQGPYEQYF
cdr3_nt: TGCAGCGTGACGGGACAGGGCCCCTACGAGCAGTACTTC

clone_size: .
j_call: TRBJ2-7
d_call: TRBD2
v_call: TRBV4-2
cdr3_aa: CASSLGTSGGGSSYEQYF
cdr3_nt: TGTGCCAGCAGTCTGGGGACTAGCGGGGGGGGAAGCTCCTACGAGCAGTACTTC

clone_size: .
j_call: TRBJ1-1
d_call: .
v_call: TRBV6-4
cdr3_aa: CASSAGQNTEAFF
cdr3_nt: TGTGCCAGCAGTGCAGGACAGAACACTGAAGCTTTCTTT

clone_size: .
j_call: TRBJ1-1
d_call: .
v_call: TRBV9
cdr3_aa: CASSVRSRDTEAFF
cdr3_nt: TGTGCCAGCAGCGTCAGGTCGAGGGACACTGAAGCTTTCTTT

clone_size: .
j_call: TRBJ2-1
d_call: .
v_call: TRBV19
cdr3_aa: CASSTGSYNEQFF
cdr3_nt: TGTGCCAGTAGTACCGGCTCCTACAATGAGCAGTTCTTC

clone_size: .
j_call: TRBJ1-1
d_call: TRBD1
v_call: TRBV19
cdr3_aa: CASSGLLQGADTEAFF
cdr3_nt: TGTGCCAGTAGTGGGCTGTTACAGGGGGCTGACACTGAAGCTTTCTTT

clone_size: .
j_call: TRBJ2-2
d_call: .
v_call: TRBV6-5
cdr3_aa: CASSYGRATGELFF
cdr3_nt: TGTGCCAGCAGTTACGGCAGGGCCACCGGGGAGCTGTTTTTT

clone_size: once
j_call: TRBJ2-7
d_call: .
v_call: TRBV7-3
cdr3_aa: CASRVASTYEQYF
cdr3_nt: TGTGCCAGCAGGGTAGCGAGCACCTACGAGCAGTACTTC

clone_size: .
j_call: TRBJ2-1
d_call: .
v_call: TRBV6-1
cdr3_aa: CASSAPGLASSYNEQFF
cdr3_nt: TGTGCCAGCAGTGCTCCGGGACTGGCTAGCTCCTACAATGAGCAGTTCTTC

clone_size: .
j_call: TRBJ1-1
d_call: .
v_call: TRBV19
cdr3_aa: CASSIQVRRSTEAFF
cdr3_nt: TGTGCCAGTAGTATACAAGTCAGGAGGAGCACTGAAGCTTTCTTT

clone_size: .
j_call: TRBJ2-7
d_call: .
v_call: TRBV11-3
cdr3_aa: CASSLASSSSYEQYF
cdr3_nt: TGTGCCAGCAGCTTAGCCTCCTCTAGCTCCTACGAGCAGTACTTC

clone_size: once
j_call: TRBJ2-2
d_call: .
v_call: TRBV6-6
cdr3_aa: CASSYSTLHPTGELFF
cdr3_nt: TGTGCCAGCAGTTACTCGACACTCCATCCCACCGGGGAGCTGTTTTTT

clone_size: .
j_call: TRBJ2-7
d_call: TRBD1
v_call: TRBV6-1
cdr3_aa: CASSFDRGYEQYF
cdr3_nt: TGTGCCAGCAGTTTTGACAGGGGCTACGAGCAGTACTTC

clone_size: .
j_call: TRBJ2-1
d_call: TRBD2
v_call: TRBV7-3
cdr3_aa: CASSPKRERFYNEQFF
cdr3_nt: TGTGCCAGCAGTCCCAAGCGGGAGCGTTTCTACAATGAGCAGTTCTTC

clone_size: .
j_call: TRBJ2-3
d_call: .
v_call: TRBV7-2
cdr3_aa: CASSFAYGSSTDTQYF
cdr3_nt: TGTGCCAGCAGCTTCGCCTACGGTTCTAGCACAGATACGCAGTATTTT

clone_size: .
j_call: TRBJ2-1
d_call: TRBD2
v_call: TRBV7-8
cdr3_aa: CASSSTTSGMYEQFF
cdr3_nt: TGTGCCAGCAGCTCGACGACTAGCGGGATGTATGAGCAGTTCTTC

clone_size: .
j_call: TRBJ1-5
d_call: .
v_call: TRBV5-6
cdr3_aa: CASSYRVGPQHF
cdr3_nt: TGTGCCAGCAGCTACAGGGTTGGGCCCCAGCATTTT

clone_size: .
j_call: TRBJ1-1
d_call: TRBD1
v_call: TRBV18
cdr3_aa: CASSPRTGKAEAFF
cdr3_nt: TGTGCCAGCTCACCTCGGACAGGGAAAGCTGAAGCTTTCTTT

clone_size: .
j_call: TRBJ1-2
d_call: TRBD1
v_call: TRBV4-3
cdr3_aa: CASSRGTDRAGYGYTF
cdr3_nt: TGCGCCAGCAGCAGGGGAACGGACAGGGCGGGCTATGGCTACACCTTC

clone_size: .
j_call: TRBJ2-2
d_call: .
v_call: TRBV5-1
cdr3_aa: CASDSGAPNTGELFF
cdr3_nt: TGCGCCAGCGATAGCGGCGCGCCGAACACCGGGGAGCTGTTTTTT

clone_size: .
j_call: TRBJ2-5
d_call: .
v_call: TRBV27
cdr3_aa: CASSTSLRTAKETQYF
cdr3_nt: TGTGCCAGCAGTACTTCTCTACGGACAGCCAAAGAGACCCAGTACTTC

clone_size: once
j_call: TRBJ2-7
d_call: TRBD2
v_call: TRBV10-3
cdr3_aa: CAIRGLGTTLEQYF
cdr3_nt: TGTGCCATCAGGGGACTAGGGACTACATTGGAGCAGTACTTC

clone_size: .
j_call: TRBJ2-5
d_call: TRBD2
v_call: TRBV10-3
cdr3_aa: CATNSGGQETQYF
cdr3_nt: TGTGCCACCAACTCCGGGGGGCAAGAGACCCAGTACTTC

clone_size: .
j_call: TRBJ2-5
d_call: TRBD1
v_call: TRBV28
cdr3_aa: CAIAEGQGEETQYF
cdr3_nt: TGTGCCATCGCGGAGGGACAGGGGGAAGAGACCCAGTACTTC

clone_size: .
j_call: TRBJ1-1
d_call: .
v_call: TRBV4-2
cdr3_aa: CASSPLSGAPGTEAFF
cdr3_nt: TGTGCCAGCAGCCCTCTCAGTGGGGCGCCGGGCACTGAAGCTTTCTTT

clone_size: .
j_call: TRBJ2-5
d_call: .
v_call: TRBV27
cdr3_aa: CASSLSYSQETQYF
cdr3_nt: TGTGCCAGCAGTTTATCGTACAGTCAAGAGACCCAGTACTTC

clone_size: few
j_call: TRBJ1-1
d_call: .
v_call: TRBV30
cdr3_aa: CASLTGRNTEAFF
cdr3_nt: TGTGCCTCCCTCACCGGGAGGAACACTGAAGCTTTCTTT

clone_size: few
j_call: TRBJ2-3
d_call: .
v_call: TRBV5-1
cdr3_aa: CASSLVARGDTQYF
cdr3_nt: TGCGCCAGCAGCTTGGTCGCTAGGGGAGATACGCAGTATTTT

clone_size: .
j_call: TRBJ1-1
d_call: .
v_call: TRBV5-4
cdr3_aa: CASSSQGITEAFF
cdr3_nt: TGTGCCAGCAGCTCACAGGGTATCACTGAAGCTTTCTTT

clone_size: .
j_call: TRBJ2-5
d_call: .
v_call: TRBV18
cdr3_aa: CASSTTEGETQYF
cdr3_nt: TGTGCCAGCTCCACGACGGAGGGCGAGACCCAGTACTTC

clone_size: .
j_call: TRBJ2-1
d_call: .
v_call: TRBV2
cdr3_aa: CASSPEMGEQFF
cdr3_nt: TGTGCCAGCAGCCCGGAGATGGGTGAGCAGTTCTTC

clone_size: .
j_call: TRBJ2-1
d_call: .
v_call: TRBV5-4
cdr3_aa: CASSLVGSMGEQFF
cdr3_nt: TGTGCCAGCAGCTTGGTGGGCAGCATGGGTGAGCAGTTCTTC

clone_size: .
j_call: TRBJ1-4
d_call: .
v_call: TRBV6-6
cdr3_aa: CASSKPNGVANEKLFF
cdr3_nt: TGTGCCAGCAGTAAGCCGAACGGGGTGGCTAATGAAAAACTGTTTTTT

clone_size: .
j_call: TRBJ2-5
d_call: .
v_call: TRBV9
cdr3_aa: CASNPLGLPQETQYF
cdr3_nt: TGTGCCAGCAACCCACTAGGGCTACCGCAAGAGACCCAGTACTTC

clone_size: .
j_call: TRBJ2-5
d_call: TRBD2
v_call: TRBV9
cdr3_aa: CASSVGASGTTIKETQYF
cdr3_nt: TGTGCCAGCAGCGTAGGGGCTAGCGGGACTACAATAAAAGAGACCCAGTACTTC

clone_size: .
j_call: TRBJ2-5
d_call: TRBD2
v_call: TRBV9
cdr3_aa: CASSVGRTSGEETQYF
cdr3_nt: TGTGCCAGCAGCGTAGGACGGACTAGCGGGGAAGAGACCCAGTACTTC

clone_size: .
j_call: TRBJ2-1
d_call: TRBD2
v_call: TRBV9
cdr3_aa: CASSVLAGGFNEQFF
cdr3_nt: TGTGCCAGCAGCGTACTAGCGGGAGGGTTCAATGAGCAGTTCTTC

clone_size: .
j_call: TRBJ2-5
d_call: TRBD2
v_call: TRBV19
cdr3_aa: CASSITSGGQETQYF
cdr3_nt: TGTGCCAGTAGTATAACTAGCGGGGGACAAGAGACCCAGTACTTC

clone_size: .
j_call: TRBJ2-3
d_call: TRBD2
v_call: TRBV27
cdr3_aa: CASSPDRGGLAGGPSTDTQYF
cdr3_nt: TGTGCCAGCAGTCCGGACAGGGGGGGACTAGCGGGAGGGCCTAGCACAGATACGCAGTATTTT

clone_size: few
j_call: TRBJ2-7
d_call: .
v_call: TRBV10-3
cdr3_aa: CAISAGRTYEQYF
cdr3_nt: TGTGCCATCAGTGCCGGGAGAACCTACGAGCAGTACTTC

clone_size: .
j_call: TRBJ2-5
d_call: .
v_call: TRBV28
cdr3_aa: CASSFGGGETQYF
cdr3_nt: TGTGCCAGCAGTTTCGGGGGTGGGGAGACCCAGTACTTC

clone_size: .
j_call: TRBJ2-7
d_call: .
v_call: TRBV20-1
cdr3_aa: CSASPGDEQYF
cdr3_nt: TGCAGTGCTAGTCCAGGGGACGAGCAGTACTTC